This T cell receptor (beta chain) was identified during a study of beta chain features in type 1 diabetes. This clone was detected a few times. Antigen unknown. The CDR3 has 15 residues. Germline V gene sequence: CDR1 SGHTA, CDR2 FQGTGA. Trimming took 5 bases from V and 4 from J, leaving 17 bases between them. Expressed TCRB transcripts were sequenced because the entire RNA isolate underwent reverse transcription. Profiling relied on immunoSEQ multiplex PCR, and the TCRdb table lists in-frame clones only, not all of them. The profile covers about 650,000 clones, with roughly 12% appearing a single time and 0.09% to 0.15% taken by the ten largest. General study findings and limits: In every one of the four CD4+ subsets, TCRB CDR3s were moderately but significantly shorter in Type 1 diabetes patients.

Sequenced: naive CD4+ T cells from blood. V is TRBV7-3 and J is TRBJ1-1; D remains unclear. The TCR originated in a man aged 25-45 years with type 1 diabetes. CDR3 in DNA: TGTGCCAGCAGCCCCGGGTCGGGGTTGAGCACTGAAGCTTTCTTT. As protein: CASSPGSGLSTEAFF.